Included here is one T cell receptor beta chain sequence, with context. This entry is derived from a study of blood T cells in healthy people across ages. This CDR3 region has 15 residues. V gave up 8 bases and J gave up 1 base, with 12 bases separating them. Germline V gene data show CDR1 as SGHAT and CDR2 as FQNNGV. Then a second PCR, running roughly 7 to 11 cycles, was carried out with a sample-barcoded 5' primer and a J-beta primer mix. TCRdb re-called the 5' RACE reads with MiXCR, one entry per CDR3 protein. The repertoire includes 1,100,000 or so distinct CDR3 sequences, 40% to 45% of them detected once, and 15% to 20% sits in the top ten.

This receptor was obtained from a woman aged 55-75 years in good health. The chain links TRBV11-2 to TRBJ1-6, with D hard to call. The sequenced sample was blood. The CDR3 DNA reads TGTGCCAGCGGCTCGGGGAGGTCCTATAATTCACCCCTCCACTTT. It is translated as CASGSGRSYNSPLHF.